This T cell receptor beta chain was retrieved from a study of shared clonotypes between healthy human individuals. Terminally differentiated effector memory CD45RA+ cells were left out of the naive CD8 fraction, which was CD45RO-negative and positively selected for CCR7. Notes on this clone: Other DNA sequences in this sample translate to the same CDR3.

Sequencing was performed with immunoSEQ multiplex PCR; in TCRdb, only in-frame clones are kept and a portion is missing. In the table there are about 2 million clones, just under 95% of which are singletons. This TCR was recovered from a man between 18 and 35 years old in good health. The sample consisted of naive CD8+ T cells sorted from blood.

CDR3 region: CASSFSDRGDYGYTF. DNA of the CDR3: TGTGCCAGCAGTTTTTCGGACAGGGGGGACTATGGCTACACCTTC. The gene calls are TRBV28 and TRBJ1-2, with 10 positions matching TRBD1. The CDR3 loop spans 15 amino acids. Germline V gene data show CDR1 as MDHEN and CDR2 as SYDVKM. With 3 bases clipped from V and 3 bases from J, the junction kept 4 bases outside the gene matches.